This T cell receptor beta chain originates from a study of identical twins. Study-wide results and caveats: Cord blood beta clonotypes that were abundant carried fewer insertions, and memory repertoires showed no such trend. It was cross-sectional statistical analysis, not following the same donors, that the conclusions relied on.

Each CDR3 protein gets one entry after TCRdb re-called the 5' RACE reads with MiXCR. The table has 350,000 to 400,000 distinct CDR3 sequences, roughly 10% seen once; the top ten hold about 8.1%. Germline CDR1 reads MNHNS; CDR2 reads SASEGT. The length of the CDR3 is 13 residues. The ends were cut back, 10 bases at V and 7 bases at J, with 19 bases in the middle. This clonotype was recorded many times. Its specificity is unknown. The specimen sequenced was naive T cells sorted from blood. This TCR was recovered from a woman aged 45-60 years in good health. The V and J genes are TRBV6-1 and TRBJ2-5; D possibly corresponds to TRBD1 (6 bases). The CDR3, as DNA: TGTGCCATCGGAGGACAGCCCAGAGGGACCCAGTACTTC. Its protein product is CAIGGQPRGTQYF.